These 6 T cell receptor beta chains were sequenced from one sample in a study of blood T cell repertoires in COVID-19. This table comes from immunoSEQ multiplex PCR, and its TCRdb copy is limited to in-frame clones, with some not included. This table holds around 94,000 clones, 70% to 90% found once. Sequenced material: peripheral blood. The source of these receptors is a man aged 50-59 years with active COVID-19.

This CDR3 reads CASSLGLAGRDTQYF. CDR3 nucleotides: TGTGCCAGCAGCTTAGGACTAGCGGGGAGGGATACGCAGTATTTT. The rearrangement joins TRBV7-2 to TRBJ2-3, with TRBD2 matching 11 bases. Unmatched junction bases numbered 3, after V lost 1 base and J lost 6 bases. The germline V gene encodes CDR1 SGHTA and CDR2 FQGNSA. The CDR3 contains 15 residues. The full variable domain, rest sourced from reference TRBV7-2 and TRBJ2-3, is GAGVSQSPSNKVTEKGKDVELRCDPISGHTALYWYRQSLGQGLEFLIYFQGNSAPDKSGLPSDRFSAERTGGSVSTLTIQRTQQEDSAVYLCASSLGLAGRDTQYFGPGTRLTVL.

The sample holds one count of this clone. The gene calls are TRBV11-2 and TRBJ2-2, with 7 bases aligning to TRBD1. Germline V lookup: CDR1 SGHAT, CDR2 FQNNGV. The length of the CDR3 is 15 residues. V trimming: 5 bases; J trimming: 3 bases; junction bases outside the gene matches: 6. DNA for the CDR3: TGTGCCAGCAGCCCCGGGACAGCGGACACCGGGGAGCTGTTTTTT. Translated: CASSPGTADTGELFF.

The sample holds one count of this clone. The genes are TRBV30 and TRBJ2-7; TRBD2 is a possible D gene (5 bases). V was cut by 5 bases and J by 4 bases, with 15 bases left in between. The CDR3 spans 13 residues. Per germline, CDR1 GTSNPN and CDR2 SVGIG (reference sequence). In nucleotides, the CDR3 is TGTGCCTGGGGACGGGGTATTATGTACGAGCAGTACTTC. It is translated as CAWGRGIMYEQYF.

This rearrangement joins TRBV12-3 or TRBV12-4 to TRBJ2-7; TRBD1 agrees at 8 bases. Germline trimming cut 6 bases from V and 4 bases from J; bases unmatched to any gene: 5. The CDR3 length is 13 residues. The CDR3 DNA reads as TGTGCCAGCAGATACAGACAGGGGTACGAGCAGTACTTC. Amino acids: CASRYRQGYEQYF.

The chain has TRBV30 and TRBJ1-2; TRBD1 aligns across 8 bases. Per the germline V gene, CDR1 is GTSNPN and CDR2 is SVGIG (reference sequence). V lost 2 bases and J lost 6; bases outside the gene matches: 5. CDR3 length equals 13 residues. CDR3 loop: CAWSRDRPHGYTF. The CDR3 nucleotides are TGTGCCTGGAGTCGGGACAGGCCCCATGGCTACACCTTC.

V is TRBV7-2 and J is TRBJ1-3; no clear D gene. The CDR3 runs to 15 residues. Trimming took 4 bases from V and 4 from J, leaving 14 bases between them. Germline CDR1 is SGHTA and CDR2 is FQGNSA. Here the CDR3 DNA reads TGTGCCAGCAGCTCACGTCGGGTAGAGGGAAACACCATATATTTT. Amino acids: CASSSRRVEGNTIYF.